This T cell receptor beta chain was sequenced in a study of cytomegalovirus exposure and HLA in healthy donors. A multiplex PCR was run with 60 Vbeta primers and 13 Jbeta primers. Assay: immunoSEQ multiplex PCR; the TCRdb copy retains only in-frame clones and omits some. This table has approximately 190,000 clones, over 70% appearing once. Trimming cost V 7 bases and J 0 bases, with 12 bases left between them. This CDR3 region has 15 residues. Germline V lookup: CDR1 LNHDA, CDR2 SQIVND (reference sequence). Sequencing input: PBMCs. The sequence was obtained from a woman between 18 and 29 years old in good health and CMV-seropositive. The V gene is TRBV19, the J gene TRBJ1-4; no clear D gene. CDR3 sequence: CASNLAGTTNEKLFF. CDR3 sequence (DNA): TGTGCCAGTAATTTAGCGGGTACAACTAATGAAAAACTGTTTTTT.